The T cell receptor beta chain under discussion was sequenced for a study of cytomegalovirus exposure and HLA in healthy donors. V was shortened by 8 bases and J by 8 bases, with 16 bases between the two germline ends. Germline-derived CDR1 and CDR2 are SGHTS and YDEGEE. The CDR3 extends over 12 amino acids. Study-level results: The authors listed 180 or so TCR beta chains as cytomegalovirus-associated.

The PCR used 60 Vbeta and 13 Jbeta primers. Profiling relied on immunoSEQ multiplex PCR, and the TCRdb table lists in-frame clones only, not all of them. The sample carries about 130,000 clones, around three quarters recorded once. Of note for this clone: Its antigen is unknown.

V gene TRBV5-8 combines with J gene TRBJ1-2, with D tentatively TRBD1 (6 bases). The sequenced material came from PBMCs. This receptor was identified in a woman aged 55-75 years in good health and CMV-seropositive. CDR3 region: CASRQAIDGYTF. The DNA of the CDR3 is TGTGCCAGTAGACAGGCTATTGACGGCTACACCTTC. Combining the CDR3 with reference TRBV5-8 and TRBJ1-2 gives the whole variable domain EAGVTQSPTHLIKTRGQQATLRCSPISGHTSVYWYQQALGLGLQFLLWYDEGEERNRGNFPPRFSGRQFPNYSSELNVNALELEDSALYLCASRQAIDGYTFGSGTRLTVV.